This T cell receptor delta chain originates from a study of γδ T cells in repeated Plasmodium falciparum infection. Overall study: Donors had four controlled P. falciparum NF54 infections over about 640 days. Sampling occurred at baseline, pre-infection for selected infections, and 21 days post-infection. Study observations and caveats: Compared with Australian children, Malian Vdelta2-negative repertoires seemed more clonal, less diverse, less shared.

This clone was found many times. Its matching antigen is unknown. TCRdb re-identified clones in the multiplex PCR reads via CATT. The sample lists 75,000 to 100,000 delta-chain clones; under 1.5% were seen once. Bulk repertoires came from Vgamma9/Vdelta2+ or Vdelta2-negative gammadelta T cells flow-sorted from PBMC. CDR1 and CDR2 (germline): TSWWSYY, QGS. V was clipped by 3 bases and J by 2 bases; unmatched bases: 11. The CDR3 spans 17 residues. The TCR originated in a pool of human donors (malaria-infected and uninfected, not separated). The chain employs TRDV1 and TRDJ1; 8 bases map to TRDD3. The J gene is absent in TCRdb and was assigned here via DNA matching to germline. The sequenced sample consisted of gamma-delta T cells from blood. The DNA of the CDR3 is TGTGCTCTTGGGGAGTTCTACGGTGGGGGATTTACCGATAAACTCATCTTT. The encoded protein is CALGEFYGGGFTDKLIF.